This T cell receptor (beta chain) was observed in a study of molecular identifiers for immune sequencing clone quantification. Study at large: Replicate runs used RNA from roughly 20,000 or 100,000 naive CD8 cells, which was split five ways into aliquots, and four of those aliquots were then sequenced.

General study findings and limits: Investigators reportedly could detect spiked Jurkat TCR RNA from one cell among approximately 930,000 naive cells. Clones that had above 20 RNA copies took up over 99% of effector molecules but under 1% in naive cells.

A word on this clonotype: Its target is not known. One junction end does not reproduce the germline sequence, and a read error may be involved.

Bulk TCR libraries used previously described methods and listed TCR primers. TCRdb re-called the PCR reads through MiXCR, storing one row per CDR3 protein. The repertoire has about 500,000 distinct CDR3 sequences, about 26% of them found once; the top ten carry under 0.8%. The sequenced sample consisted of naive CD8+ T cells from blood, with Jurkat cell RNA spiked in. Noted subset: FACS-sorted CD8+CD4-CCR7+CD45RA+ naive T cells. This sequence was found in a human donor in good health. Some libraries in this study had Jurkat cell RNA spiked in.

The CDR3 DNA sequence: TGTGCCAGCAGTTTAGGGGGTAATGTGCAGTTCTTC. Amino acids: CASSLGGNVQFF. The chain links TRBV12-3 or TRBV12-4 to TRBJ2-1; unclear D gene. The CDR3 length is 12 residues.